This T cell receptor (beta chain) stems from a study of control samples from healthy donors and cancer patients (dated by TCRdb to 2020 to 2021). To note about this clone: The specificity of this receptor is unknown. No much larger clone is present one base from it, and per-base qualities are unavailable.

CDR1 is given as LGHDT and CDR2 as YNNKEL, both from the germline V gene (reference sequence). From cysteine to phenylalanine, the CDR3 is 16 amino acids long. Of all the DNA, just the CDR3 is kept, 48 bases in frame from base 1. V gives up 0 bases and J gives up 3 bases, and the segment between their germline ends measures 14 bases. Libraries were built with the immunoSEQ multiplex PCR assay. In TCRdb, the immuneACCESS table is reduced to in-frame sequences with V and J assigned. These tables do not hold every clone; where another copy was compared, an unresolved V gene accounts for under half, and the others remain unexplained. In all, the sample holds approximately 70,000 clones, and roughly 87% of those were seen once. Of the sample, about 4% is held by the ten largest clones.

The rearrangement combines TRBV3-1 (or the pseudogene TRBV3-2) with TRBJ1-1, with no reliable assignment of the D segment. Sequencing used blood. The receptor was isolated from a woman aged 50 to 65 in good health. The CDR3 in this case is CASSQDLAAFYTEAFF. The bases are TGTGCCAGCAGCCAAGATCTGGCGGCTTTCTACACTGAAGCTTTCTTT.